This T cell receptor (beta chain) appears in the sequencing data of a study of OX40 agonist ivuxolimab in advanced cancers. Study in general: The patients received ivuxolimab by intravenous route every 2 weeks at 0.01 to 10 mg/kg. Participants averaged approximately 60 years of age (range about 23 to 80) and were around 80% male. The study, taken as a whole, reports: The study observed clonal expansion of CD4+ and CD8+ blood T cells by week 6 at 0.1 to 3.0 mg/kg.

Produced via immunoSEQ multiplex PCR; TCRdb's table is partial and in-frame only. The sample has nearly 45,000 clones; approximately 80% are singletons. Germline CDR1 MNHNS, CDR2 SASEGT. Between the trimmed V and J ends, which lost 3 bases and 3 bases, there was a span of 15 bases. This CDR3 has 15 residues. Concerning this clone itself: No antigen is known for it.

Sequenced here: CD4+ or CD8+ T cells sorted from blood, sampled in a trial of the OX40 agonist ivuxolimab. This chain uses TRBV6-1 with TRBJ2-7, with D unclear. The clonotype originates from an adult with an advanced solid tumor such as melanoma, head and neck, liver or kidney cancer. CDR3 residues: CASSDYPLKGYEQYF. In nucleotides, the CDR3 is TGTGCCAGCAGTGATTACCCCCTGAAGGGCTACGAGCAGTACTTC.